This T cell receptor beta chain originates from a study of cytomegalovirus exposure and HLA in healthy donors. Profiling relied on immunoSEQ multiplex PCR, and the TCRdb table lists in-frame clones only, not all of them. The repertoire holds some 150,000 clones, with approximately 90% as singletons. Study findings and constraints: The CMV antigen specificity of a few CMV-associated chains was confirmed through in vitro analysis. First-cohort TCR clusters tended to co-occur in the approximately 120 validation repertoires, a later analysis found. Despite most TCR sequences being rare, some public TCRs occurred in many donors.

The germline V gene has CDR1 SQVTM and CDR2 ANQGSEA. V gave up 6 bases and J gave up 6 bases; unmatched junction bases: 4. CDR3 length: 11 amino acids. Of note for this clone: No antigen is known for it.

Input material: PBMCs. The TCR comes from a man aged 18 to 30 in good health and CMV-seropositive. The chain links TRBV29-1 to TRBJ1-1, with 7 bases matching TRBD1. The CDR3 sequence is CSVGDRAEAFF. For the CDR3, the DNA is TGCAGCGTCGGTGACAGGGCTGAAGCTTTCTTT. Based on the CDR3 plus reference TRBV29-1 and TRBJ1-1, the full variable domain is SAVISQKPSRDICQRGTSLTIQCQVDSQVTMMFWYRQQPGQSLTLIATANQGSEATYESGFVIDKFPISRPNLTFSTLTVSNMSPEDSSIYLCSVGDRAEAFFGQGTRLTVV.